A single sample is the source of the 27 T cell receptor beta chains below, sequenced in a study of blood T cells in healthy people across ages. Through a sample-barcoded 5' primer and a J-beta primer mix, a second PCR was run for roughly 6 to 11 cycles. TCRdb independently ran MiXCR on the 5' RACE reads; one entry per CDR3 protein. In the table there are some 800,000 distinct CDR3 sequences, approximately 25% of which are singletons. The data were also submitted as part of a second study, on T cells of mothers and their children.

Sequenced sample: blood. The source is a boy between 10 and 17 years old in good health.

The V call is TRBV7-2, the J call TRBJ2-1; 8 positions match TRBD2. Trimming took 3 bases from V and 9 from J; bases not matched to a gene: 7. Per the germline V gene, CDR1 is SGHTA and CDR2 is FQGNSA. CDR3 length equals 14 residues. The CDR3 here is CASSLGLVLGEQFF. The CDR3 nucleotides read TGTGCCAGCAGCTTGGGACTAGTTCTAGGTGAGCAGTTCTTC. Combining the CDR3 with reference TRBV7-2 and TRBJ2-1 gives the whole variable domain GAGVSQSPSNKVTEKGKDVELRCDPISGHTALYWYRQSLGQGLEFLIYFQGNSAPDKSGLPSDRFSAERTGGSVSTLTIQRTQQEDSAVYLCASSLGLVLGEQFFGPGTRLTVL.

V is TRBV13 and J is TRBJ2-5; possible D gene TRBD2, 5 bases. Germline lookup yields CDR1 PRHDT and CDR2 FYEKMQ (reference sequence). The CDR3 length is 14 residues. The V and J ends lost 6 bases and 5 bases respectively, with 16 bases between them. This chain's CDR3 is CASSSDPRGETQYF. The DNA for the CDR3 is TGTGCCAGCAGTTCTGACCCCAGAGGGGAGACCCAGTACTTC.

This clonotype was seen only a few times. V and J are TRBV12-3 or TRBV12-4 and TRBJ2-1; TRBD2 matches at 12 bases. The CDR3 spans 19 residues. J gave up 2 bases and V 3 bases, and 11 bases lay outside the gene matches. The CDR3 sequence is CASSLLILAGGRTYNEQFF. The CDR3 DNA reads TGTGCCAGCAGTTTGTTGATACTAGCGGGGGGTCGAACCTACAATGAGCAGTTCTTC.

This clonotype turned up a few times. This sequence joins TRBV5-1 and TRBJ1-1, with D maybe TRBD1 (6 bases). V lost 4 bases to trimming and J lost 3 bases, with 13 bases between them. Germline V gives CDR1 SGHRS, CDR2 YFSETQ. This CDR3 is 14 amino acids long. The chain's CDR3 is CASSSNRVDTEAFF. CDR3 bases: TGCGCCAGCAGCAGTAACAGGGTCGACACTGAAGCTTTCTTT.

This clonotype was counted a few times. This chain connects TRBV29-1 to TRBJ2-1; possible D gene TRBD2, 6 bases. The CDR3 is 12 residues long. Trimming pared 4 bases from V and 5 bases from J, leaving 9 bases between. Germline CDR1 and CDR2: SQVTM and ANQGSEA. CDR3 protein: CSVVAANNEQFF. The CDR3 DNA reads TGCAGCGTTGTAGCGGCTAACAATGAGCAGTTCTTC.

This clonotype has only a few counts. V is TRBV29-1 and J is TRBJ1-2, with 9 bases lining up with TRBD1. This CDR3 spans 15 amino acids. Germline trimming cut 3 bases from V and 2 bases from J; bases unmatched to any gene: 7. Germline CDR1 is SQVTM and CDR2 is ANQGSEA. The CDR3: CSVDRGGQGNYGYTF. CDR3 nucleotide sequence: TGCAGCGTTGACAGAGGTGGACAGGGGAACTATGGCTACACCTTC.

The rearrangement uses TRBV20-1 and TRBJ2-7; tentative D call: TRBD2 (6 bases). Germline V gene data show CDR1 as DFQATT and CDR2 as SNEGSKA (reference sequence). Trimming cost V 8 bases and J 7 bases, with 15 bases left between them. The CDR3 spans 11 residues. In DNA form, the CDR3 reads TGCAGTCAGAGACTTGGGAGGGAGCAGTACTTC. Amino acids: CSQRLGREQYF.

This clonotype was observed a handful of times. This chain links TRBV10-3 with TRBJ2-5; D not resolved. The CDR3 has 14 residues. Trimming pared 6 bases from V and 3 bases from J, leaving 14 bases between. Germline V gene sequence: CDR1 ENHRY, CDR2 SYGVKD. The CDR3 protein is CAIRASPGEETQYF. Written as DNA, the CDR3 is TGTGCCATCAGGGCGTCGCCAGGAGAAGAGACCCAGTACTTC.

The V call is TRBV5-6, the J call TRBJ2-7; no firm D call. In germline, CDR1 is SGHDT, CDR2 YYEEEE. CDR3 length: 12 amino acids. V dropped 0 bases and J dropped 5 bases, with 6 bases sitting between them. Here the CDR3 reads CASSLAPHEQYF. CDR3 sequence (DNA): TGTGCCAGCAGCTTGGCCCCCCACGAGCAGTACTTC.

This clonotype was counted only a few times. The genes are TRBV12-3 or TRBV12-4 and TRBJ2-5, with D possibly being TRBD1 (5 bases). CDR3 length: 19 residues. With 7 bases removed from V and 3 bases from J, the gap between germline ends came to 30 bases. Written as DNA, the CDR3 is TGTGCCAGCACCCCCTCCCTCTTGGCGGCCCAGGGATGGGAAGAGACCCAGTACTTC. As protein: CASTPSLLAAQGWEETQYF.

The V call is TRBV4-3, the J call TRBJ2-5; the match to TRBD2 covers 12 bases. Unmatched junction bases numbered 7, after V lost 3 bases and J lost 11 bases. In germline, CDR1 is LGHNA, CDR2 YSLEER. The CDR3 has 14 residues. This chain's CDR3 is CASSQTSGSLEQYF. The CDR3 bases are TGCGCCAGCAGCCAGACTAGCGGGAGTTTAGAGCAGTACTTC.

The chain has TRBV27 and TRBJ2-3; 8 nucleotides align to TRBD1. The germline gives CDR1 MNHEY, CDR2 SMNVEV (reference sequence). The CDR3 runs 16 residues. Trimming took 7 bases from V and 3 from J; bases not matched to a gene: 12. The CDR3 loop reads CASTKGPGQGTDTQYF. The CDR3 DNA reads TGTGCCAGCACCAAAGGCCCCGGACAGGGAACAGATACGCAGTATTTT.

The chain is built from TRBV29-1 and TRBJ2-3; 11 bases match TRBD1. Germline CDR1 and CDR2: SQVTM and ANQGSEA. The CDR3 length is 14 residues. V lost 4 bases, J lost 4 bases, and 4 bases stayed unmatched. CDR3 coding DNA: TGCAGCGTTGTTAGGGACAGGGGGTCAGATACGCAGTATTTT. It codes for CSVVRDRGSDTQYF.

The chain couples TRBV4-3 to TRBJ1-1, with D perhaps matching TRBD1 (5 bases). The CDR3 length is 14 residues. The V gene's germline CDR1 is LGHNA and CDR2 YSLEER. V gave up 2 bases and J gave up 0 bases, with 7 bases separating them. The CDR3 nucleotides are TGCGCCAGCAGCCAACGACAGTTGAACACTGAAGCTTTCTTT. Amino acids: CASSQRQLNTEAFF.

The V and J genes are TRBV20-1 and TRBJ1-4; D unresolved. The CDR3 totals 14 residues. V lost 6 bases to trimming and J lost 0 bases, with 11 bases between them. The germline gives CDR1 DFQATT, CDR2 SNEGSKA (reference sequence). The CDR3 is CSAVPASTNEKLFF. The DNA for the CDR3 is TGCAGTGCAGTACCGGCCTCAACTAATGAAAAACTGTTTTTT.

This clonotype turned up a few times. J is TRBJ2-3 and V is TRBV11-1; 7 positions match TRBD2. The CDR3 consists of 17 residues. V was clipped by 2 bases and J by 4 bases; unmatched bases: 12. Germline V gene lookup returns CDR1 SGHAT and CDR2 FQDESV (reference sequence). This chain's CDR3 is CASSLPFAGAFADTQYF. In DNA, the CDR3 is TGTGCCAGCAGCTTACCATTTGCGGGAGCTTTTGCAGATACGCAGTATTTT.

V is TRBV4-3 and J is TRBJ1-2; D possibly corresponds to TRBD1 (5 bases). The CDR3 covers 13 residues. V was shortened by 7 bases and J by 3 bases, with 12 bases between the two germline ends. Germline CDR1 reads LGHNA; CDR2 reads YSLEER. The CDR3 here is CASTDRGYYGYTF. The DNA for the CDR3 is TGCGCCAGCACCGACCGGGGGTACTATGGCTACACCTTC.

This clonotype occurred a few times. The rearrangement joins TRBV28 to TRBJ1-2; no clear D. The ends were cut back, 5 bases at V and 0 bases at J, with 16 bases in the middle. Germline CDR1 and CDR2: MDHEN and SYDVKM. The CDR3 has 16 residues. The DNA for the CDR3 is TGTGCCAGCAGTCCGAAGCGGGATGGGGCTAACTATGGCTACACCTTC. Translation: CASSPKRDGANYGYTF.

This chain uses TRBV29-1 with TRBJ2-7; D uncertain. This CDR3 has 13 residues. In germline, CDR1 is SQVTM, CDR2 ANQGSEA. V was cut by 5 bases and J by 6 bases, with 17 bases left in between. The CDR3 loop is CSVKPDLGGEQYF. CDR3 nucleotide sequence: TGCAGCGTTAAACCGGACCTAGGTGGCGAGCAGTACTTC.

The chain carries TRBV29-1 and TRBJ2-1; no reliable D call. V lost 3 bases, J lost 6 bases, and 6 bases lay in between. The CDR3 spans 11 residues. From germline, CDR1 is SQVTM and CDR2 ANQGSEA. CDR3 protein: CSVDGINEQFF. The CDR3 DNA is TGCAGCGTTGACGGTATCAATGAGCAGTTCTTC.

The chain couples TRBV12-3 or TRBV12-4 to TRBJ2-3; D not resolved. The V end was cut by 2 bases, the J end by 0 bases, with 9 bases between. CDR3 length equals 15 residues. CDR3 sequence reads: CASSLTGRSTDTQYF. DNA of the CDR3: TGTGCCAGCAGTTTAACGGGTCGTAGCACAGATACGCAGTATTTT.

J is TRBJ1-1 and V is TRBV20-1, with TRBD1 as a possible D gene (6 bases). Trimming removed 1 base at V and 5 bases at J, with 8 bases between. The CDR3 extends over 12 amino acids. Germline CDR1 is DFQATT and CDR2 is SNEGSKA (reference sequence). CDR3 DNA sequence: TGCAGTGCTAGAGGGGACATAACTGAAGCTTTCTTT. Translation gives CSARGDITEAFF.

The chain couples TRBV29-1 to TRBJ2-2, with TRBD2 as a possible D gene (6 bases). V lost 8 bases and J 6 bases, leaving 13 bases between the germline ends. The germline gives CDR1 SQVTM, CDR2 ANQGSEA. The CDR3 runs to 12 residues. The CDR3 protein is CSSRGAAGELFF. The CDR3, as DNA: TGCAGCTCCCGCGGGGCGGCCGGGGAGCTGTTTTTT.

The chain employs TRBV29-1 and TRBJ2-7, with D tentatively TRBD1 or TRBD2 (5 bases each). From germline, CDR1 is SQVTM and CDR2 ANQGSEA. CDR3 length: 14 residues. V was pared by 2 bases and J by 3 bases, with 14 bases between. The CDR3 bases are TGCAGCGTTGAAATAGGGGACGGAGGCTACGAGCAGTACTTC. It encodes CSVEIGDGGYEQYF.

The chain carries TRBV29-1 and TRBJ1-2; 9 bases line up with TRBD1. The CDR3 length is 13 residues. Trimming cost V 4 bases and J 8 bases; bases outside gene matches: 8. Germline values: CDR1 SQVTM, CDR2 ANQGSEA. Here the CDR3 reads CSVVIQGAGGYTF. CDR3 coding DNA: TGCAGCGTTGTCATACAGGGGGCGGGGGGCTACACCTTC. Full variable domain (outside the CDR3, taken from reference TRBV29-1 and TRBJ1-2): SAVISQKPSRDICQRGTSLTIQCQVDSQVTMMFWYRQQPGQSLTLIATANQGSEATYESGFVIDKFPISRPNLTFSTLTVSNMSPEDSSIYLCSVVIQGAGGYTFGSGTRLTVV.

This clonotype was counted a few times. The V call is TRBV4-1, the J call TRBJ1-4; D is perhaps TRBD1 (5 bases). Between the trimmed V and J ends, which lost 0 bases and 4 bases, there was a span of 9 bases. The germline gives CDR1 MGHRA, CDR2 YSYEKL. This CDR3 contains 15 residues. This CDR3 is CASSQETVFNEKLFF. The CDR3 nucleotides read TGCGCCAGCAGCCAAGAGACAGTGTTTAATGAAAAACTGTTTTTT.

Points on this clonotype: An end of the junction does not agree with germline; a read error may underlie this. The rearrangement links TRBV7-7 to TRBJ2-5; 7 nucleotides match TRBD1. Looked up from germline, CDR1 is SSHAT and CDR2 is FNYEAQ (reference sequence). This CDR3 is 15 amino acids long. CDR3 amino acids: CASSSNRGKGETQYF. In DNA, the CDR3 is TGTGCTAGCAGCTCCAACAGGGGCAAGGGAGAGACCCAGTACTTC.